The 9 T cell receptor beta chains below all came from one sample that was sequenced in a study of identical twins. TCRdb redid the calling of the 5' RACE reads with MiXCR, one entry per CDR3 protein. This sample has around 960,000 distinct CDR3 sequences, with about 12% found just once. The data also belong to a second study, concerning yellow fever vaccine responses in identical twins.

The source material was PBMCs. The receptors here all came from a woman aged 18-30 years in good health.

At least ten counts were recorded for this clonotype. This chain joins TRBV12-3 or TRBV12-4 and TRBJ2-7, with D perhaps TRBD2 (7 bases). There are 13 residues in the CDR3. Trimming stripped 3 bases from V and 3 bases from J, with 9 bases between. The CDR3 bases are TGTGCCAGCAGTTTCGGGGGGCTCTACGAGCAGTACTTC. Translated, it gives CASSFGGLYEQYF.

The CDR3 bases are TGCAGTGCTAGAGATGGAGGGGCAGGCGATAGCAGGGCTGGCTACACCTTC. Protein: CSARDGGAGDSRAGYTF. This chain uses TRBV20-1 with TRBJ1-2; D possibly corresponds to TRBD1 (5 bases). CDR1 DFQATT and CDR2 SNEGSKA come from the germline V gene (reference sequence). The V end lost 0 bases, the J end lost 7 bases, and 24 bases lay between the germline ends. The CDR3 contains 17 residues.

This clonotype occurred a few times. V usage is TRBV7-8 and J usage is TRBJ1-2; the D is unclear. CDR3 size: 12 residues. Germline lookup yields CDR1 SGHVS and CDR2 FQNEAQ. The V gene lost 0 bases and the J gene lost 8 bases, with 7 bases spanning the gap. The CDR3 nucleotides read TGTGCCAGCAGCTTAGCAGAGCGCGGCTACACCTTC. It yields the protein CASSLAERGYTF.

This clonotype was observed a handful of times. The rearrangement links TRBV5-4 to TRBJ2-5; weak D call: TRBD1 (5 bases). This CDR3 has 15 amino acids. V was trimmed by 0 bases and J by 2 bases, leaving 11 bases between them. Germline V gene sequence: CDR1 SGHNT, CDR2 YYREEE (reference sequence). Here the CDR3 DNA reads TGTGCCAGCAGCTTGGGACAGCCGAAACAAGAGACCCAGTACTTC. Its protein is CASSLGQPKQETQYF.

The chain is built from TRBV18 and TRBJ2-5; D is undetermined. Germline V gives CDR1 KGHSH, CDR2 LQKENI. V lost 2 bases and J 5 bases, leaving 6 bases between the germline ends. The CDR3 contains 12 residues. The CDR3 sequence is CASSPSLETQYF. CDR3 sequence (DNA): TGTGCCAGCTCACCATCCCTGGAGACCCAGTACTTC.

The V gene is TRBV11-3, the J gene TRBJ2-5, with D perhaps matching TRBD1 (6 bases). CDR3 size: 15 residues. Germline values: CDR1 SGHNT, CDR2 YENEEA. V was trimmed by 5 bases and J by 1 base, leaving 14 bases between them. As DNA, the CDR3 is TGTGCCAGCAGCCAGAAGACAGGTTCCCAAGAGACCCAGTACTTC. This codes for CASSQKTGSQETQYF.

This clonotype was seen a few times. The chain joins TRBV12-3 or TRBV12-4 to TRBJ1-5; 8 nucleotides match TRBD1. The CDR3 runs to 14 residues. The J segment lost 6 bases and the V segment lost 4 bases, leaving 5 bases of the junction unmatched. The CDR3 sequence is CASSSGQGSQPQHF. The CDR3 DNA is TGTGCCAGCAGTTCAGGACAGGGTAGTCAGCCCCAGCATTTT.

This clonotype was picked up a small number of times. J is TRBJ2-5 and V is TRBV24-1; D gene uncertain. The CDR3 is 13 amino acids. V gave up 4 bases and J gave up 2 bases, with 7 bases separating them. CDR1 and CDR2 from the germline V gene are KGHDR and SFDVKD. The CDR3 is CATSDLHQETQYF. DNA of the CDR3: TGTGCCACCAGTGACCTTCATCAAGAGACCCAGTACTTC.

The rearrangement joins TRBV29-1 to TRBJ1-1; D remains unclear. CDR3 length: 12 amino acids. V was shortened by 6 bases and J by 0 bases, with 8 bases between the two germline ends. Germline CDR1 and CDR2: SQVTM and ANQGSEA. The CDR3 coding sequence is TGCAGCGTCCGACGGATGAACACTGAAGCTTTCTTT. It translates to CSVRRMNTEAFF.